This is a list of T cell receptor beta chains from one sample in a study of T-cell reconstitution after alpha-beta-depleted transplantation in children. TCRdb called the PCR reads again in MiXCR, with one record for every CDR3 protein. The data contain roughly 220,000 distinct CDR3 sequences, under 8.5% of them seen just once; the ten biggest clones take up about a third. This specimen was PBMCs, mostly from graft donor cells, taken 360 days after TCRalphabeta/CD19-depleted stem cell transplant. These receptors originate from a male patient aged 2-9 years who had a stem cell transplant for acute myeloid leukemia, so the T cells may come from the graft donor. Both conserved end residues are part of each CDR3. D genes are given only for firm matches. Not all rows give a size; the values are once, few, many and, for expanded clones, a class.

TRBJ2-7 NA many TRBV3-1 CASSRDGQYEQYF TGTGCCAGCAGCCGGGACGGACAATACGAGCAGTACTTC
TRBJ2-7 TRBD2 few TRBV7-8 CASSLKVAGTSKYEQYF TGTGCCAGCAGCTTAAAGGTAGCCGGGACTAGTAAGTACGAGCAGTACTTC
TRBJ1-2 NA many TRBV12-3/TRBV12-4 CASSFRGYGYTF TGTGCCAGCAGTTTTCGGGGATATGGCTACACCTTC
TRBJ2-5 NA few TRBV5-5 CASSLAGRETQYF TGTGCCAGCAGCTTGGCGGGGAGAGAGACCCAGTACTTC
TRBJ2-1 NA NA TRBV6-2/TRBV6-3 CASMELFSYNEQFF TGTGCCAGCATGGAACTTTTCTCCTACAATGAGCAGTTCTTC
TRBJ1-5 NA NA TRBV10-3 CAISESHGRVSNQPQHF TGTGCCATCAGTGAGTCCCATGGGAGGGTTAGCAATCAGCCCCAGCATTTT
TRBJ2-7 TRBD2 NA TRBV29-1 CSVTGGYEQYF TGCAGCGTTACGGGAGGGTACGAGCAGTACTTC
TRBJ2-4 NA many TRBV29-1 CSAGTGSAKNIQYF TGCAGCGCTGGAACAGGGTCAGCCAAAAACATTCAGTACTTC
TRBJ1-1 TRBD1 few TRBV7-9 CATDRGNEVGTEAFF TGTGCCACGGACAGGGGAAATGAAGTAGGCACTGAAGCTTTCTTT
TRBJ1-1 NA NA TRBV7-9 CASSLGGSSSEAFF TGTGCCAGCAGCTTAGGGGGCTCATCGAGTGAAGCTTTCTTT
TRBJ2-3 TRBD1 NA TRBV27 CASSIFRDRGPDTQYF TGTGCCAGCAGTATATTCCGGGACAGGGGGCCAGATACGCAGTATTTT
TRBJ2-3 NA many TRBV20-1 CSPGQRTDTQYF TGCAGTCCTGGACAGCGCACAGATACGCAGTATTTT
TRBJ2-5 NA once TRBV4-3 CASSQDVGRQETQYF TGCGCCAGCAGCCAAGACGTAGGCAGACAAGAGACCCAGTACTTC
TRBJ2-2 TRBD2 many TRBV6-5 CASSYRLAGSGELFF TGTGCCAGCAGTTACCGTCTAGCGGGGTCCGGGGAGCTGTTTTTT
TRBJ1-1 NA few TRBV28 CASSLRQVFEAFF TGTGCCAGCAGTTTGCGGCAGGTTTTTGAAGCTTTCTTT
TRBJ2-1 TRBD2 few TRBV15 CATSRGLAGEHEQFF TGTGCCACCAGCAGAGGACTAGCGGGAGAGCATGAGCAGTTCTTC
TRBJ2-5 NA NA TRBV20-1 CSASSGGTGAETQYF TGCAGTGCTAGTTCAGGCGGAACCGGAGCGGAGACCCAGTACTTC
TRBJ2-1 NA NA TRBV29-1 CSVEDRWWGWEQFF TGCAGCGTTGAAGATAGGTGGTGGGGTTGGGAGCAGTTCTTC
TRBJ2-1 TRBD1 NA TRBV11-2 CASSSGQGARYNEQFF TGTGCCAGCAGCTCCGGACAGGGGGCGCGGTACAATGAGCAGTTCTTC
TRBJ2-7 TRBD1 few TRBV27 CASSPRQGVLVSEQYF TGTGCCAGCAGCCCTAGACAGGGAGTACTAGTCTCCGAGCAGTACTTC
TRBJ2-5 TRBD2 few TRBV9 CASSRGRPQETQYF TGTGCCAGCAGCCGCGGGAGACCTCAAGAGACCCAGTACTTC
TRBJ1-2 NA NA TRBV4-1 CASSQDQRSGGGYTF TGCGCCAGCAGCCAAGATCAACGGAGTGGCGGTGGCTACACCTTC
TRBJ2-5 TRBD1 NA TRBV12-3/TRBV12-4 CASKGGSETQYF TGTGCCAGCAAAGGGGGCAGCGAGACCCAGTACTTC
TRBJ2-5 TRBD2 many TRBV12-3/TRBV12-4 CVSASGINQETQYF TGTGTTTCAGCTAGCGGAATTAACCAAGAGACCCAGTACTTC
TRBJ2-1 NA NA TRBV5-1 CASSVQGYNEQFF TGCGCCAGCAGCGTCCAGGGTTACAATGAGCAGTTCTTC
TRBJ1-2 NA NA TRBV20-1 CSAWGPSYGYTF TGCAGTGCTTGGGGGCCATCCTATGGCTACACCTTC
TRBJ2-2 TRBD2 NA TRBV7-9 CASSSAGGLTGELFF TGTGCCAGCAGCTCAGCGGGAGGGCTGACCGGGGAGCTGTTTTTT
TRBJ2-1 NA NA TRBV20-1 CSAGLPMAYNEQFF TGCAGTGCTGGCCTCCCCATGGCTTACAATGAGCAGTTCTTC
TRBJ1-2 NA NA TRBV19 CASGPSWGTGRRYTF TGTGCCAGTGGCCCAAGTTGGGGAACAGGGAGGCGCTACACCTTC
TRBJ1-2 NA few TRBV6-1 CASSEAQLYGYTF TGTGCCAGCAGTGAAGCCCAGCTCTATGGCTACACCTTC
TRBJ2-2 TRBD1 many TRBV12-3/TRBV12-4 CASSLRTGGPGELFF TGTGCCAGCAGTTTAAGGACAGGGGGTCCCGGGGAGCTGTTTTTT
TRBJ2-1 TRBD2 many TRBV20-1 CSGRTSGNYNEQFF TGCAGTGGCCGTACTAGCGGGAACTACAATGAGCAGTTCTTC
TRBJ2-3 TRBD1 many TRBV20-1 CSARAGTGADTQYF TGCAGTGCTAGAGCCGGGACAGGAGCAGATACGCAGTATTTT
TRBJ2-1 TRBD2 many TRBV12-3/TRBV12-4 CASGGETSYNEQFF TGTGCCAGCGGGGGGGAGACTTCATACAATGAGCAGTTCTTC
TRBJ2-7 NA many TRBV12-3/TRBV12-4 CASSRDRFSYEQYF TGTGCCAGCAGCCGGGACCGTTTCTCCTACGAGCAGTACTTC
TRBJ2-1 TRBD1 few TRBV7-9 CASSSTGTDYNEQFF TGTGCCAGCAGCTCTACCGGGACAGACTACAATGAGCAGTTCTTC
TRBJ1-2 TRBD1 NA TRBV6-2/TRBV6-3 CASVRQGYGDGYTF TGTGCCAGTGTAAGACAGGGCTACGGGGACGGCTACACCTTC
TRBJ1-2 NA many TRBV12-3/TRBV12-4 CASSLKVGLAPYTF TGTGCCAGCAGTTTAAAGGTGGGGCTGGCCCCCTACACCTTC